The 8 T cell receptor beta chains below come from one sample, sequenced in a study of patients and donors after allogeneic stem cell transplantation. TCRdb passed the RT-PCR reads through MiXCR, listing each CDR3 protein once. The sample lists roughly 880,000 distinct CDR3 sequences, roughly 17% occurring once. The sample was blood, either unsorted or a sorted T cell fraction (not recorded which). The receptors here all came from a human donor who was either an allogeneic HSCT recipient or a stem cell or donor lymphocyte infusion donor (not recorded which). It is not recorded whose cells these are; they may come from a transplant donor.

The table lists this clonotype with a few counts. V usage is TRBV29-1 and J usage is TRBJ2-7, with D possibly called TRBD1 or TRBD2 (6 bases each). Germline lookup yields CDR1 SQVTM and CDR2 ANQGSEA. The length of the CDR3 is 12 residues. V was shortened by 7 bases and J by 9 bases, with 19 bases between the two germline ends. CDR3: CSAFGQSGGQYF. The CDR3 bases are TGCAGCGCCTTTGGACAGTCCGGGGGGCAGTACTTC.

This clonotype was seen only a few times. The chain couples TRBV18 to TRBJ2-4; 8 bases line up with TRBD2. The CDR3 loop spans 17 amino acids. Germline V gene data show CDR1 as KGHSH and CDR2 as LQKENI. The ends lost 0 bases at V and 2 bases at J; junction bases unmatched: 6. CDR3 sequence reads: CASSPPGAGVTKNIQYF. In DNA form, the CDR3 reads TGTGCCAGCTCACCACCCGGAGCGGGAGTGACCAAAAACATTCAGTACTTC. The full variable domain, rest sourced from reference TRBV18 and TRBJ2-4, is NAGVMQNPRHLVRRRGQEARLRCSPMKGHSHVYWYRQLPEEGLKFMVYLQKENIIDESGMPKERFSAEFPKEGPSILRIQQVVRGDSAAYFCASSPPGAGVTKNIQYFGAGTRLSVL.

The CDR3 here is CASSVRLTRLGEQFF. The CDR3 DNA is TGTGCCAGCAGTGTTCGCCTGACTAGATTGGGTGAGCAGTTCTTC. The V and J genes are TRBV2 and TRBJ2-1; D may be TRBD2 (6 bases). The CDR3 sequence is 15 residues long. Trimming stripped 4 bases from V and 9 bases from J, with 19 bases between. Germline CDR1 and CDR2: SNHLY and FYNNEI.

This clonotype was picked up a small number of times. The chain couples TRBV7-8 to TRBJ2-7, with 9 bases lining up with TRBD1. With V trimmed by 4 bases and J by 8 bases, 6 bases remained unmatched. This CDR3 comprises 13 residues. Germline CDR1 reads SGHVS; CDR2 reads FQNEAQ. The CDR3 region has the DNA TGTGCCAGCAGCTCTTTAGGGACAGGGAAGCAGTACTTC. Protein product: CASSSLGTGKQYF.

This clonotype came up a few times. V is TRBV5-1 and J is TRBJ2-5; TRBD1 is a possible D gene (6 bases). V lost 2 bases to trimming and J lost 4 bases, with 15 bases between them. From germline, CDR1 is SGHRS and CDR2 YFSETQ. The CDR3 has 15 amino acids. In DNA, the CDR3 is TGCGCCAGCAGCTTTGTTTCCAACAGGGCAGAGACCCAGTACTTC. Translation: CASSFVSNRAETQYF.

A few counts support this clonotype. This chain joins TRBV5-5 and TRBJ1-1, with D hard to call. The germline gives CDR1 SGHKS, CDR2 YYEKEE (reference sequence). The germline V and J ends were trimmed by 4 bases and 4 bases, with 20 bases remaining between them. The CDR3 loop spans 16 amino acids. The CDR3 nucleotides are TGTGCCAGCAGCCCTGGACCCCCCGAAGGGATCACTGAAGCTTTCTTT. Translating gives CASSPGPPEGITEAFF.

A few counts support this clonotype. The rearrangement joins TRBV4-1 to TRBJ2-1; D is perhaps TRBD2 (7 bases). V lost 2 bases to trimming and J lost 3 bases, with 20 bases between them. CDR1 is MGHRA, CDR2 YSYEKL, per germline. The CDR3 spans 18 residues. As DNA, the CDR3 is TGCGCCAGCAGCCAACAGGTGGGGGGGCTAATCGTCTACAATGAGCAGTTCTTC. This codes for CASSQQVGGLIVYNEQFF.

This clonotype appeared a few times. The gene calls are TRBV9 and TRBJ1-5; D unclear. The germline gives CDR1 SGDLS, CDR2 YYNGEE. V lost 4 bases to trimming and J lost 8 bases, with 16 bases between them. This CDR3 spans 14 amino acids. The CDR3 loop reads CASSPHSLGEPQHF. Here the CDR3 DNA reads TGTGCCAGCAGCCCCCACTCATTAGGTGAGCCCCAGCATTTT. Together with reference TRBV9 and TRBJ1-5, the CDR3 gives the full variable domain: DSGVTQTPKHLITATGQRVTLRCSPRSGDLSVYWYQQSLDQGLQFLIQYYNGEERAKGNILERFSAQQFPDLHSELNLSSLELGDSALYFCASSPHSLGEPQHFGDGTRLSIL.